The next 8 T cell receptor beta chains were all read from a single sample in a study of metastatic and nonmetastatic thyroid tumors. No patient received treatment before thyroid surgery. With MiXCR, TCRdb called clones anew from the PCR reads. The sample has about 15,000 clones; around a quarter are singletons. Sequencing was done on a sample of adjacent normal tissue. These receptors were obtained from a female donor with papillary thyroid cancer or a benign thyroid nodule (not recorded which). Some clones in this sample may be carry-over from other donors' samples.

The CDR3 is CASSVGGGFDEQYF. The CDR3 DNA reads as TGTGCCAGCAGCGTAGGTGGGGGCTTTGACGAGCAGTACTTC. The chain has TRBV9 and TRBJ2-7, with a tentative D call TRBD1 (6 bases). This CDR3 is 14 amino acids long. The V gene lost 0 bases and the J gene lost 5 bases, with 12 bases spanning the gap. Germline lookup yields CDR1 SGDLS and CDR2 YYNGEE.

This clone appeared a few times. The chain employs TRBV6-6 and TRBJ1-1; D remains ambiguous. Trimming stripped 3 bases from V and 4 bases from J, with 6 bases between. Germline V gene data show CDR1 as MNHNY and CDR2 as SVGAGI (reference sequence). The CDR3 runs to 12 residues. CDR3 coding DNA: TGTGCCAGCAGTTATCGTAGCACTGAAGCTTTCTTT. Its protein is CASSYRSTEAFF.

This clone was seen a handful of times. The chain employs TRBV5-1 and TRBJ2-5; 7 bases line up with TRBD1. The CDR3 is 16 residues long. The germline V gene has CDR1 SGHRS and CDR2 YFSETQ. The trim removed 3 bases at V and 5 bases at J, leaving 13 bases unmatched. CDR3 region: CASSSGQVGLGETQYF. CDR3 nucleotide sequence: TGCGCCAGCAGCTCAGGACAGGTTGGGTTGGGGGAGACCCAGTACTTC.

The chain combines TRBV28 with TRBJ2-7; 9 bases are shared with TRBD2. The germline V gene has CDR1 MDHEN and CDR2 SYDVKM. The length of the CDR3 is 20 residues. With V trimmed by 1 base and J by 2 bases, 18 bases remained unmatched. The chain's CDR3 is CASSLFLQGPSGNRPYEQYF. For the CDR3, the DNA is TGTGCCAGCAGTTTATTCCTTCAGGGTCCTAGCGGGAATAGACCCTACGAGCAGTACTTC.

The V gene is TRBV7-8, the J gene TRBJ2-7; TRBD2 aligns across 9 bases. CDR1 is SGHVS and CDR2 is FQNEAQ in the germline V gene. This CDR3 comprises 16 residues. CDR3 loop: CASILGLAGAPYEQYV. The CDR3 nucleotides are TGTGCCAGCATCTTAGGGTTAGCGGGAGCTCCCTACGAGCAGTACGTC.

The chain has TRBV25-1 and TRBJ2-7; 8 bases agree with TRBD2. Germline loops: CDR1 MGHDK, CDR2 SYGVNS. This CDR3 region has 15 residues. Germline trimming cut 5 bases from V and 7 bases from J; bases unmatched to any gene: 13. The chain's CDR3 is CASSNTAGVLREQYF. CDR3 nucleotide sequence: TGTGCCAGCAGTAATACAGCGGGAGTGCTGAGGGAGCAGTACTTC.

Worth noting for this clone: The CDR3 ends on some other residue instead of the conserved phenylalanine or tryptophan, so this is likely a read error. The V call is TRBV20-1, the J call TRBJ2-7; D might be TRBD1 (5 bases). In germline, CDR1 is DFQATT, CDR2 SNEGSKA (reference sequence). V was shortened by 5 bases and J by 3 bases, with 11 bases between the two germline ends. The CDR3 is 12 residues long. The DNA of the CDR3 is TGCAGTGCTCAGGCCAGGGACTACGAGCAGTACTAC. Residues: CSAQARDYEQYY.

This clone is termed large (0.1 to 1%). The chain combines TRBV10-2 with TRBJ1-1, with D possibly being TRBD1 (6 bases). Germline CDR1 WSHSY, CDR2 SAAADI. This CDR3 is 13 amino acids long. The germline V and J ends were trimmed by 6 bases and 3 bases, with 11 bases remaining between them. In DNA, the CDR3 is TGCGCCAGCAGCGGGGGCGTGGACACTGAAGCTTTCTTT. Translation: CASSGGVDTEAFF.